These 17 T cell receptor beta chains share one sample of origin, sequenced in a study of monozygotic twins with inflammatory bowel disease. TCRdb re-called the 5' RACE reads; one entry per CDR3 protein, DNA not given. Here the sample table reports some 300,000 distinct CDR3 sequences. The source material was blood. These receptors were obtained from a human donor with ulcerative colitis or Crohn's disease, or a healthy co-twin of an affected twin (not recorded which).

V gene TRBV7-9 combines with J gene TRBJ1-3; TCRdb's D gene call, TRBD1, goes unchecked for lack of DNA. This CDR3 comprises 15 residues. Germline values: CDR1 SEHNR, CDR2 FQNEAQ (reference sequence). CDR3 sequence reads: CASSFMTGSGNTIYF.

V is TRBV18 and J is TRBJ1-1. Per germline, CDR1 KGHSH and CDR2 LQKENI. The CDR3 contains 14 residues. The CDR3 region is CASSPQTVNTEAFF.

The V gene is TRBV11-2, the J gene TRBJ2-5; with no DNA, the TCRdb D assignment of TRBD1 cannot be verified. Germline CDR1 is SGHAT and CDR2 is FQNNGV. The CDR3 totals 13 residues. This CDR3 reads CASSFWTEETQYF.

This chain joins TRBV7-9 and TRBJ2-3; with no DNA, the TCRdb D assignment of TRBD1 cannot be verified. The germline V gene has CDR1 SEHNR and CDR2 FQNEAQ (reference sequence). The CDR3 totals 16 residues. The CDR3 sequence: CASSFHRDRGTDTQYF.

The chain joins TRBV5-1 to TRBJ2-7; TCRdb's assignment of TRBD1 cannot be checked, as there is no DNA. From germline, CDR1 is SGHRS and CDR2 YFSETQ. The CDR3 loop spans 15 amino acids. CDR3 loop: CASSQPTGERYEQYF.

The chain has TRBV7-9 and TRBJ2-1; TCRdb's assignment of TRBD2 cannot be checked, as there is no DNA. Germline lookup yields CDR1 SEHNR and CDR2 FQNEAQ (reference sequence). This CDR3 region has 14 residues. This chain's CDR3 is CAGILRGGRDEQFF.

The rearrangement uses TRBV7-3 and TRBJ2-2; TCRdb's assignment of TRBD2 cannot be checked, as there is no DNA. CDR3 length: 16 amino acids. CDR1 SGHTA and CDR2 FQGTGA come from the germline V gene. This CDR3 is CASSADGLANTGELFF.

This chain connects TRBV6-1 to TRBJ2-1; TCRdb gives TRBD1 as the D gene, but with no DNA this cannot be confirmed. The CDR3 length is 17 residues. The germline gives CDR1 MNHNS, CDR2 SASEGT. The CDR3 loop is CASSEAGSGQSYNEQFF.

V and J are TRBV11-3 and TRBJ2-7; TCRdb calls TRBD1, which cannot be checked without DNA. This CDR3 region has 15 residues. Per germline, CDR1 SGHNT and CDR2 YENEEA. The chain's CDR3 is CASSFLSGHSYERYF.

CDR3 sequence reads: CASSRGTGLSYNEQFF. The chain carries TRBV4-3 and TRBJ2-1; absent DNA, TCRdb's TRBD2 call cannot be checked. The germline CDR1 and CDR2 sequences are LGHNA and YSLEER. This CDR3 region has 16 residues.

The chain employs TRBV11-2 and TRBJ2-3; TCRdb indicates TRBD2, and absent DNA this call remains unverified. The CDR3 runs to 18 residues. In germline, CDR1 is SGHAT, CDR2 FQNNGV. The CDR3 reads CASSLEVGWELNTDTQYF. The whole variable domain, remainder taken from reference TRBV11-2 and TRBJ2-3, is EAGVAQSPRYKIIEKRQSVAFWCNPISGHATLYWYQQILGQGPKLLIQFQNNGVVDDSQLPKDRFSAERLKGVDSTLKIQPAKLEDSAVYLCASSLEVGWELNTDTQYFGPGTRLTVL.

This chain's CDR3 is CASSPRGGTANTGELFF. The chain joins TRBV18 to TRBJ2-2; TCRdb returns TRBD1, unconfirmable since there is no DNA. The CDR3 extends over 17 amino acids. Germline-derived CDR1 and CDR2 are KGHSH and LQKENI.

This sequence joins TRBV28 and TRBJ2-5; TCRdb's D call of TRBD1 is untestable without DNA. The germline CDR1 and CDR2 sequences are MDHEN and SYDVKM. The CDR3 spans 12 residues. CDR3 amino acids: CASKAGLETQYF. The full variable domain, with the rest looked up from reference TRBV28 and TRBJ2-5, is DVKVTQSSRYLVKRTGEKVFLECVQDMDHENMFWYRQDPGLGLRLIYFSYDVKMKEKGDIPEGYSVSREKKERFSLILESASTNQTSMYLCASKAGLETQYFGPGTRLLVL.

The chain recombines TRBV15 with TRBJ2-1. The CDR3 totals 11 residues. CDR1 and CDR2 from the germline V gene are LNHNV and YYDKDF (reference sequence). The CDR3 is CATRRWNEQFF. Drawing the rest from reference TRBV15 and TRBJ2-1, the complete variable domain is DAMVIQNPRYQVTQFGKPVTLSCSQTLNHNVMYWYQQKSSQAPKLLFHYYDKDFNNEADTPDNFQSRRPNTSFCFLDIRSPGLGDTAMYLCATRRWNEQFFGPGTRLTVL.

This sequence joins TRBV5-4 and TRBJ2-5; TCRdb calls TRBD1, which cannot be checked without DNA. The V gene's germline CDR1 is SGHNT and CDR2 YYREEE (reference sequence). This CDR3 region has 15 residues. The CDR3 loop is CASSLGTARGETQYF. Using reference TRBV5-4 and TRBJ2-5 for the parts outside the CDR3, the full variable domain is ETGVTQSPTHLIKTRGQQVTLRCSSQSGHNTVSWYQQALGQGPQFIFQYYREEENGRGNFPPRFSGLQFPNYSSELNVNALELDDSALYLCASSLGTARGETQYFGPGTRLLVL.

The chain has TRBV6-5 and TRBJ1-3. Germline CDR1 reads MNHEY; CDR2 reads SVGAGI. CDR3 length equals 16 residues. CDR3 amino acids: CASSYSARSSGNTIYF.

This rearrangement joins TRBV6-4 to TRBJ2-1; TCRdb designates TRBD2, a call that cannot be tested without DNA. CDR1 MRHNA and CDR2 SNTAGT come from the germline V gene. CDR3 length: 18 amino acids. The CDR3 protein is CASSNELAGIGLTNEQFF.